Below, one T cell receptor beta chain is given with its context. V dropped 6 bases and J dropped 2 bases, with 14 bases sitting between them. Germline CDR1 and CDR2: MNHNS and SASEGT. This CDR3 contains 15 residues. The study ran its PCR with 60 Vbeta and 13 Jbeta primers. TCRdb's copy holds only in-frame clones and misses some; the assay was immunoSEQ multiplex PCR. Of 63,000 or so clones in the sample, approximately 76% were seen once. This record comes from a study of cytomegalovirus exposure and HLA in healthy donors. Across the study: Early on, a data release was issued that held roughly 86 million unique TCRs from HLA-typed donors.

V gene TRBV6-1 combines with J gene TRBJ1-5; TRBD1 is a possible D gene (5 bases). The sequence derives from a man in his fifties or sixties in good health and CMV-seronegative. The sample taken for sequencing was PBMCs. The CDR3 loop reads CASRGDGGGNQPQHF. In DNA, the CDR3 is TGTGCCAGCAGAGGGGACGGGGGTGGCAATCAGCCCCAGCATTTT.